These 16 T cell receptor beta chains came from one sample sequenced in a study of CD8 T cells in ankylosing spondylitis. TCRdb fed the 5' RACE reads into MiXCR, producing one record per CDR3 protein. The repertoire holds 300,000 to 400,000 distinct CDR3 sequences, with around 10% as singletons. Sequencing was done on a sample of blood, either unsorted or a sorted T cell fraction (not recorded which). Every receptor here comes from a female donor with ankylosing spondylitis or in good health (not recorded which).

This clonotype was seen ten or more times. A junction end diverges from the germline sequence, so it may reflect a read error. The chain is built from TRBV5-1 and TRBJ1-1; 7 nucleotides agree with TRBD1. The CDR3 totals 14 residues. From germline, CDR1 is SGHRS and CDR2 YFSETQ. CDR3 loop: CASTPGGGNTEAFF. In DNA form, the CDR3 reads TGTGCCAGTACCCCAGGGGGGGGGAACACTGAAGCTTTCTTT.

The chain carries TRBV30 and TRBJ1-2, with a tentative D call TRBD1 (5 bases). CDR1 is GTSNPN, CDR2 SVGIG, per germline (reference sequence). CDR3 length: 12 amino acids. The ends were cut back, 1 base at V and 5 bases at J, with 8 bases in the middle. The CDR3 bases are TGTGCCTGGAGTGGGGGGGTTTATGGCTACACCTTC. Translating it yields CAWSGGVYGYTF.

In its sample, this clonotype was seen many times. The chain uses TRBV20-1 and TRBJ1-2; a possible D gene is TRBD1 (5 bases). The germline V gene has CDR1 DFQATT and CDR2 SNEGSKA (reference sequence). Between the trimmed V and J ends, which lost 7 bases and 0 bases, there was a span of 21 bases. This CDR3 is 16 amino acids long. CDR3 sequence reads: CSVTPRSGATNYGYTF. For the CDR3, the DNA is TGCAGTGTTACACCCCGGTCCGGGGCGACTAACTATGGCTACACCTTC.

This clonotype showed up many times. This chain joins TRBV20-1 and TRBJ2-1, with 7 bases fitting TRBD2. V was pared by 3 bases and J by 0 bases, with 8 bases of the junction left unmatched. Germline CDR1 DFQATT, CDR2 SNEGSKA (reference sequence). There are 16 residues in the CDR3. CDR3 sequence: CSARGDYRSSYNEQFF. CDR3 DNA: TGCAGTGCTAGGGGGGACTACCGAAGCTCCTACAATGAGCAGTTCTTC.

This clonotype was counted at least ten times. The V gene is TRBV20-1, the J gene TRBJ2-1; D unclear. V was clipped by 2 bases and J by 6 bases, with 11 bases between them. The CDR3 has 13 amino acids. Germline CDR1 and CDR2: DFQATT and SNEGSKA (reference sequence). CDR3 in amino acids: CSARIGLPNEQFF. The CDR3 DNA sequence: TGCAGTGCTAGAATTGGGTTACCCAATGAGCAGTTCTTC.

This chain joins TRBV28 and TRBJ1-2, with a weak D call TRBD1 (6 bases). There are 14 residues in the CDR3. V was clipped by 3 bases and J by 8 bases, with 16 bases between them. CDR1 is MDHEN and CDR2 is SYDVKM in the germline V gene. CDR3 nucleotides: TGTGCCAGCAGTTTGCGGGGGCCGAATCGGGGCTACACCTTC. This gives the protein CASSLRGPNRGYTF.

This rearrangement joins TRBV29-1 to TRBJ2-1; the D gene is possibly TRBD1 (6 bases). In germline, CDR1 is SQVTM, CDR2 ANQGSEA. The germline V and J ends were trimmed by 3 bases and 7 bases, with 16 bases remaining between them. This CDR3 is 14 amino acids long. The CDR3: CSVDIGQGINEQFF. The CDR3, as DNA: TGCAGCGTTGACATCGGGCAGGGGATAAATGAGCAGTTCTTC.

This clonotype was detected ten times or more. The CDR3 reads CATSATLEAGNTIYF. CDR3 coding DNA: TGTGCCACCAGCGCAACCCTGGAAGCTGGAAACACCATATATTTT. The chain has TRBV15 and TRBJ1-3, with no clear D. There are 15 residues in the CDR3. V was shortened by 5 bases and J by 2 bases, with 13 bases between the two germline ends. CDR1 is LNHNV, CDR2 YYDKDF, per germline (reference sequence).

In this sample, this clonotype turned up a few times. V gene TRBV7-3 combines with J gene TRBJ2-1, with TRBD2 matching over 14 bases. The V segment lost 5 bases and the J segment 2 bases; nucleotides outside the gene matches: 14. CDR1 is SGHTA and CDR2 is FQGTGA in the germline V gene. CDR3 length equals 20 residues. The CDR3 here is CASSNLGTSGGGYTYNEQFF. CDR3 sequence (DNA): TGTGCCAGCAGCAACTTAGGGACTAGCGGGGGAGGATATACCTACAATGAGCAGTTCTTC.

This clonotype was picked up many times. CDR3 in DNA: TGTGCCAGCAGCCATACGCGACCGGGGGCTATCTACGAGCAGTACTTC. This sequence encodes CASSHTRPGAIYEQYF. The chain employs TRBV3-1 and TRBJ2-7; D tentatively fits TRBD1 or TRBD2 (6 bases each). The CDR3 totals 16 residues. V gave up 3 bases and J gave up 3 bases, with 18 bases separating them. Germline-derived CDR1 and CDR2 are LGHDT and YNNKEL (reference sequence).

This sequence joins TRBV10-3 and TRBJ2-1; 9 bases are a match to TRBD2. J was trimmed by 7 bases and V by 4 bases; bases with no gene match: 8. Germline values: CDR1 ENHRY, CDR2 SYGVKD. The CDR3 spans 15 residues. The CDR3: CAISGVAGGGNEQFF. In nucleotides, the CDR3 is TGTGCCATCAGTGGAGTGGCGGGAGGGGGGAATGAGCAGTTCTTC.

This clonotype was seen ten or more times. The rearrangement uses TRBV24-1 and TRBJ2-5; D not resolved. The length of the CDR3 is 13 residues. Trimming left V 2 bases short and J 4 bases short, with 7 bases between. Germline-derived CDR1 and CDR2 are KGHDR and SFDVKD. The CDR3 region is CATSDWLRETQYF. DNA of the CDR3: TGTGCCACCAGTGATTGGCTCCGAGAGACCCAGTACTTC.

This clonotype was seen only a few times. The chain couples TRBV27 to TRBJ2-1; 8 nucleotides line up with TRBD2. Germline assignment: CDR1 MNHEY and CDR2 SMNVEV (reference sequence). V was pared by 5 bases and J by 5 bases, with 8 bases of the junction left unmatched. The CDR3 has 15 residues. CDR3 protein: CASSLGYSGDNEQFF. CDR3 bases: TGTGCCAGCAGTCTGGGTTATAGCGGGGACAATGAGCAGTTCTTC.

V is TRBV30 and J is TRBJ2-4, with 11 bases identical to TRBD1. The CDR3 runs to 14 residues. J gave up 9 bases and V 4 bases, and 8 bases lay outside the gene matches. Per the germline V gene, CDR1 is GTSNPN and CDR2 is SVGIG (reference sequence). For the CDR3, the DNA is TGTGCCTGGACCCTAGCCGGGACAGGGGGCATTCAGTACTTC. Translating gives CAWTLAGTGGIQYF.

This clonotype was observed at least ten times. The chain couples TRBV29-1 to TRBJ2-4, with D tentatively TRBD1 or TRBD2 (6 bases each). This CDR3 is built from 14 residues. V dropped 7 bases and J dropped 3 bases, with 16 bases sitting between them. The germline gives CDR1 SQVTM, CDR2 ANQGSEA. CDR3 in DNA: TGCAGCGCCAACGGAGGGGGTGGCAAAAACATTCAGTACTTC. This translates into CSANGGGGKNIQYF.

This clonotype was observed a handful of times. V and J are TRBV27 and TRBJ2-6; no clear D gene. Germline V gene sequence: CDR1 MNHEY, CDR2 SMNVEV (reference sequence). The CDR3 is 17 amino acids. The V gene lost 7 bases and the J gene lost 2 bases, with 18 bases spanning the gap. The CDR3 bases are TGTGCCAGCACCGACCGGGCCGGAAGAACTGGGGCCAACGTCCTGACTTTC. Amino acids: CASTDRAGRTGANVLTF. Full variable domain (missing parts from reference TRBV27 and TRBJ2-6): EAQVTQNPRYLITVTGKKLTVTCSQNMNHEYMSWYRQDPGLGLRQIYYSMNVEVTDKGDVPEGYKVSRKEKRNFPLILESPSPNQTSLYFCASTDRAGRTGANVLTFGAGSRLTVL.